This T cell receptor beta chain was recorded in a study of cytomegalovirus exposure and HLA in healthy donors (dated by TCRdb to the late 2010s). Regarding the complete study: According to a later analysis, one platform produced both the 100 to 150 validation repertoires and the approximately 670 repertoires of the first cohort. The study aimed to test whether signatures of past pathogen exposure could be identified by cataloging public T cell receptors. A separate validation cohort of 100 to 150 different subjects was used in addition to the approximately 670-subject first cohort. To predict cytomegalovirus infection status, the study combined high-throughput TCR immunosequencing, statistical association of individual TCRs with disease status, and machine learning.

Cut back by 4 bases and 0 bases, the V and J ends lie 7 bases apart. Including cysteine and phenylalanine, the CDR3 has 12 amino acids. Only the CDR3 DNA stays, 36 bases, in frame from base 1. According to the germline V gene (reference sequence), CDR1 reads GTSNPN and CDR2 reads SVGIG. The library was built by means of the immunoSEQ multiplex PCR assay. From the authors' description of their analysis: A statistical classification framework was built to diagnose cytomegalovirus status from the catalog of TCR beta chain sequences. This immuneACCESS table, as held by TCRdb, lists in-frame sequences with V and J called but not all clones. Of the missing ones, under half trace to an unresolved V gene in checked studies; the others have no known cause. The D gene and trimming were derived from the DNA, and the V and J assignments and clone size from that table. Recorded for this sample are tens of thousands of clones; approximately 96% of them occurred a single time. Jointly, the top ten make up over 3.5% of the sample.

The paper's findings and limits, for the study overall: A few of the identified cytomegalovirus-associated TCR beta chains were confirmed in vitro to be specific for cytomegalovirus antigens. A later analysis had no HLA typing for the validation cohort, so co-occurrence there was scored across all 110 or so repertoires. According to the authors, the approach could potentially be generalized to other disease states and immunological phenotypes. The study listed approximately 160 TCR beta chains as associated with cytomegalovirus. Across donors, most TCR sequences were observed very rarely, whereas some public TCRs were present in many individuals. In a later analysis, TCRs clustered in the first cohort were found to also tend to co-occur in the approximately 120 validation repertoires, with over 90% of cluster scores above 0. The classifier was reported to diagnose cytomegalovirus status with high specificity and sensitivity in both the original cohort and the validation cohort.

Remarks on this clone: Its cognate antigen has yet to be identified. Base qualities are missing; no much larger clone stands one base away.

Donors formed part of the validation cohort, which comprised over a hundred subjects and was distinct from the first cohort of 690 or so subjects. The rearranged segments are TRBV30 and TRBJ2-7, with the D gene too uncertain to name. The sequenced sample consisted of PBMCs. This TCR derives from a woman aged 18-30 years in good health and CMV-seropositive. Here is the DNA: TGTGCCTGGAATCCAGGCTCCTACGAGCAGTACTTC. This encodes CAWNPGSYEQYF.